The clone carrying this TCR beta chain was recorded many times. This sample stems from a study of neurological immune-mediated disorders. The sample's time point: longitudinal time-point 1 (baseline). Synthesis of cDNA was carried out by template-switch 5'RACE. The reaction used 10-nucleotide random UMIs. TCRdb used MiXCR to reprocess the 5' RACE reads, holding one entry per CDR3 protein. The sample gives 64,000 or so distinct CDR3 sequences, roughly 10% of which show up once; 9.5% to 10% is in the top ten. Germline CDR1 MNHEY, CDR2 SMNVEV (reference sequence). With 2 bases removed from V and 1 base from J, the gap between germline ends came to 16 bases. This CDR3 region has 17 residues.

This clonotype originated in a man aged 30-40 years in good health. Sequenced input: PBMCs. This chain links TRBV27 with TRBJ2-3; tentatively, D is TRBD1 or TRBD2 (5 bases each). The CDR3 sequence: CASSLLQARGGTDTQYF. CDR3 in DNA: TGTGCCAGCAGTTTACTCCAGGCCCGGGGCGGCACAGATACGCAGTATTTT.